The 9 T cell receptor beta chains listed next were all sequenced from one sample in a study of blood T cell repertoires in COVID-19. Method: immunoSEQ multiplex PCR; TCRdb's copy keeps in-frame clones and lacks some. Here the sample spans about 170,000 clones, 89% being singletons. The sample taken for sequencing was PBMCs or T cells enriched from blood (not recorded which). The receptors come from a woman aged 18-30 years who had recovered from COVID-19.

V and J are TRBV10-1 and TRBJ2-2; D might be TRBD2 (5 bases). The CDR3 length is 14 residues. The germline V and J ends were trimmed by 0 bases and 7 bases, with 9 bases remaining between them. Germline lookup yields CDR1 WNHNN and CDR2 SYGVQD (reference sequence). In DNA form, the CDR3 reads TGCGCCAGCAGTGAGTCCCTCGGAGGCGGGGAGCTGTTTTTT. It specifies CASSESLGGGELFF.

The V and J genes are TRBV10-2 and TRBJ2-5; 10 bases match TRBD2. This CDR3 is built from 15 residues. V dropped 7 bases and J dropped 3; count of bases not matched to a gene: 8. Germline V CDR1 and CDR2: WSHSY, SAAADI. CDR3 in amino acids: CASTPGLAVKETQYF. The CDR3, as DNA: TGCGCCAGCACTCCAGGACTAGCGGTGAAAGAGACCCAGTACTTC.

This chain links TRBV4-2 with TRBJ2-7; 9 bases fit TRBD1. This CDR3 has 14 residues. Germline lookup yields CDR1 LGHNA and CDR2 YNFKEQ. V shed 5 bases, J shed 3 bases, and the junction held 5 bases outside the gene matches. The CDR3 DNA follows: TGTGCCAGCAGCAGGACAGGGGAAAACTACGAGCAGTACTTC. This gives the protein CASSRTGENYEQYF.

V usage is TRBV7-9 and J usage is TRBJ1-4; the D gene is possibly TRBD1 (5 bases). Germline CDR1 reads SEHNR; CDR2 reads FQNEAQ (reference sequence). CDR3 length equals 10 residues. Trimming stripped 8 bases from V and 7 bases from J, with 5 bases between. CDR3 sequence (DNA): TGTGCCAGCCAGGGTGAAAAACTGTTTTTT. Amino acid sequence: CASQGEKLFF.

CDR3 DNA: TGTGCCAGCAGCGTAGCTTCGGGGTCTGGGGCTTTCTTT. The encoded protein is CASSVASGSGAFF. V is TRBV9 and J is TRBJ1-1; no reliable D call. The germline gives CDR1 SGDLS, CDR2 YYNGEE. Trimming stripped 0 bases from V and 11 bases from J, with 14 bases between. This CDR3 spans 13 amino acids. The full variable domain, completed using reference TRBV9 and TRBJ1-1, is DSGVTQTPKHLITATGQRVTLRCSPRSGDLSVYWYQQSLDQGLQFLIQYYNGEERAKGNILERFSAQQFPDLHSELNLSSLELGDSALYFCASSVASGSGAFFGQGTRLTVV.

CDR3 amino acids: CASSLGGPSPLHF. CDR3 coding DNA: TGTGCCAGCAGCTTAGGAGGTCCTTCACCCCTCCACTTT. The V call is TRBV11-2, the J call TRBJ1-6; D gene uncertain. The length of the CDR3 is 13 residues. CDR1 is SGHAT and CDR2 is FQNNGV in the germline V gene. Trimming cost V 1 base and J 9 bases, with 7 bases left between them.

The rearrangement joins TRBV28 to TRBJ2-3; 10 bases agree with TRBD2. Trimming at V came to 5 bases and at J to 4 bases, leaving 9 bases not matched to a gene. The CDR3 extends over 16 amino acids. Germline assignment: CDR1 MDHEN and CDR2 SYDVKM. CDR3 bases: TGTGCCAGCAGTCCCTTAGCGGGAGGAGGCTCAGATACGCAGTATTTT. The encoded protein is CASSPLAGGGSDTQYF.

The chain combines TRBV28 with TRBJ2-5; D unresolved. The CDR3 has 13 amino acids. Per the germline V gene, CDR1 is MDHEN and CDR2 is SYDVKM. Trimming cost V 7 bases and J 5 bases, with 14 bases left between them. CDR3 in amino acids: CASKERGRETQYF. The CDR3 nucleotides are TGTGCCAGCAAGGAGCGCGGTAGGGAGACCCAGTACTTC.

The chain links TRBV18 to TRBJ2-7, with 11 bases lining up with TRBD2. The CDR3 length is 16 residues. V lost 2 bases, J lost 4 bases, and 7 bases stayed unmatched. Per germline, CDR1 KGHSH and CDR2 LQKENI. In DNA form, the CDR3 reads TGTGCCAGCTCACCAAGGGTAACTAGCGGGAGTTACGAGCAGTACTTC. It encodes CASSPRVTSGSYEQYF.